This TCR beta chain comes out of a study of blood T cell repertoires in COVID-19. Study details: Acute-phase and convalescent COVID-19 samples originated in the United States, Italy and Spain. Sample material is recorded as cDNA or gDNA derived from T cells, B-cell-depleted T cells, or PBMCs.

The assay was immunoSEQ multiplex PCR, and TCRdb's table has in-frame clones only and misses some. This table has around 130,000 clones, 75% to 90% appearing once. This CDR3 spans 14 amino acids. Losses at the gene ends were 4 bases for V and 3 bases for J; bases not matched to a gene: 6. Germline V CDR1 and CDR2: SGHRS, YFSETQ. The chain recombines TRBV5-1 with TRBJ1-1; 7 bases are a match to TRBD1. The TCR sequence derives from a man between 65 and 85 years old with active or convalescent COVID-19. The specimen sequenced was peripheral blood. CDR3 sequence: CASSPPGGYTEAFF. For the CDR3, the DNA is TGCGCCAGCAGCCCACCAGGGGGGTACACTGAAGCTTTCTTT.